This T cell receptor (beta chain) came from a study of blood T cell repertoires in COVID-19. Study details: The study drew acute and convalescent COVID-19 samples from the United States, Italy and Spain.

In terms of age and location, participants ranged from roughly 18 to 90 years and lived in approximately 26 US areas. CDR3 size: 15 residues. Per the germline V gene, CDR1 is SGHVS and CDR2 is FQNEAQ. Deletions cut 1 base from V and 2 bases from J, with 9 bases between. In the original workflow: Estimated nucleated cell counts came from reference gene primer amplification. Assay: immunoSEQ multiplex PCR; the TCRdb copy retains only in-frame clones and omits some. Clone size and V and J calls were adopted from that table, with D and trimming inferred from the DNA. The table records 350,000 or so clones, 88% of them present only once.

Sequencing was performed on PBMCs or T cells enriched from blood (not recorded which). The V call is TRBV7-8, the J call TRBJ1-3, with no clear D. This sequence was found in a woman in her twenties or thirties who had been exposed to COVID-19. The CDR3 reads CASSLDSGAGNTIYF. CDR3 bases: TGTGCCAGCAGCTTAGATTCAGGTGCTGGAAACACCATATATTTT.